This T cell receptor beta chain was observed in a study of cytomegalovirus exposure and HLA in healthy donors. Study observations and caveats: Among donors in an Asian-associated ancestry cluster, a later analysis reportedly found fewer N-insertions than the roughly 700-donor mean. In a later analysis, at a false discovery rate of 0.05, 15,000 to 20,000 TCR beta sequences were associated with HLA alleles.

A remark on this clone: As yet, its antigen is unknown.

The PCR ran on 60 Vbeta and 13 Jbeta primers. Method: immunoSEQ multiplex PCR; TCRdb's copy keeps in-frame clones and lacks some. Of roughly 130,000 clones in the sample, over 60% are singletons; the top ten hold approximately 2%. This CDR3 is built from 13 residues. V shed 4 bases, J shed 5 bases, and the junction held 4 bases outside the gene matches. The germline CDR1 and CDR2 sequences are MGHRA and YSYEKL. The V gene is TRBV4-1, the J gene TRBJ2-7; 8 positions match TRBD1. The TCR originated in a man aged 40-49 years in good health and CMV-seronegative. Sequenced input: PBMCs. CDR3 in amino acids: CASSRTGLDEQYF. In nucleotides, the CDR3 is TGCGCCAGCAGCCGGACAGGGCTCGACGAGCAGTACTTC.